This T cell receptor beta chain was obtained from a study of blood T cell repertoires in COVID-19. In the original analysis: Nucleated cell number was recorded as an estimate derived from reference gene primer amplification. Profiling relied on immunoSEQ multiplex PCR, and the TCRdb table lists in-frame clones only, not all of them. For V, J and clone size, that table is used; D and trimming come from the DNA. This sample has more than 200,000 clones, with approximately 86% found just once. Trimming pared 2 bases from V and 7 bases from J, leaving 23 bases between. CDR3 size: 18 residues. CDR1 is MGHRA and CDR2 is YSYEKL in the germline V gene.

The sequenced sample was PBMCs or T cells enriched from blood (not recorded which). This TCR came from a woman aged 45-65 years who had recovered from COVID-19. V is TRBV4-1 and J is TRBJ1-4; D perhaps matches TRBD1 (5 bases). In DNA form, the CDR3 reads TGCGCCAGCAGCCAAATCGGCTTAAGGGCAGTGGGGCCTGAAAAACTGTTTTTT. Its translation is CASSQIGLRAVGPEKLFF.